This is a list of T cell receptor beta chains from one sample in a study of neurological immune-mediated disorders. TCRdb redid the calling of the 5' RACE reads with MiXCR, one entry per CDR3 protein. The sample shows approximately 23,000 distinct CDR3 sequences, 13% of them seen only once. The sample comprised CD4+ T cells from blood. The receptors here all came from a female donor with HTLV-1-associated myelopathy (HAM/TSP). The CDR3 runs from the conserved cysteine through the conserved F or W. The D gene is left open where the match is weak. Size is stated for part of the rows, as once, few or many counts, or as a class when the clone is expanded.

v_call,j_call,clone_size,d_call,cdr3_aa,cdr3_nt
TRBV15,TRBJ1-5,once,-,CATSRDLNPGFGQPQHF,TGTGCCACCAGCAGAGATCTCAACCCCGGATTCGGTCAGCCCCAGCATTTT
TRBV18,TRBJ2-1,many,TRBD1,CASSPATGGGGQFF,TGTGCCAGCTCGCCCGCGACAGGGGGCGGGGGGCAGTTCTTC
TRBV5-1,TRBJ2-7,many,TRBD2,CASSFTAGAYEQYF,TGCGCCAGCAGCTTCACAGCGGGGGCCTACGAGCAGTACTTC
TRBV20-1,TRBJ1-4,-,TRBD1,CSARGTGGNEKLFF,TGCAGTGCTAGGGGGACAGGGGGGAACGAAAAACTGTTTTTT
TRBV20-1,TRBJ1-1,many,-,CSARTGRGFTEAFF,TGCAGTGCTAGGACGGGTAGGGGTTTCACTGAAGCTTTCTTT
TRBV12-3/TRBV12-4,TRBJ2-7,many,TRBD1,CASSRDRSYEQYF,TGTGCCAGCAGCCGGGACAGATCCTACGAGCAGTACTTC
TRBV5-1,TRBJ1-1,many,-,CASSTTSRNTEAFF,TGCGCCAGCAGCACCACGTCGCGGAACACTGAAGCTTTCTTT
TRBV6-2/TRBV6-3,TRBJ2-1,many,-,CASSYGYNEQFF,TGTGCCAGCAGTTACGGATACAATGAGCAGTTCTTC
TRBV7-3,TRBJ2-2,many,TRBD1,CASSVSTGKRSGELFF,TGTGCCAGCAGCGTCTCGACAGGGAAGCGATCCGGGGAGCTGTTTTTT
TRBV3-1,TRBJ2-1,many,TRBD2,CASSQTAFSGTSAYNEQFF,TGTGCCAGCAGCCAAACAGCCTTCTCCGGGACTAGCGCCTACAATGAGCAGTTCTTC
TRBV12-3/TRBV12-4,TRBJ2-1,many,TRBD2,CASTPTTGLVNEQFF,TGTGCCAGCACCCCAACTACAGGACTAGTCAATGAGCAGTTCTTC
TRBV28,TRBJ2-5,many,-,CASSLPQGVETQYF,TGTGCCAGCAGTCTCCCCCAGGGAGTTGAGACCCAGTACTTC
TRBV10-3,TRBJ2-6,many,-,CAISGPGANVLTF,TGTGCCATAAGTGGCCCTGGGGCCAACGTCCTGACTTTC